The rows below give T cell receptor beta chains drawn from one sample of a study of blood T cell repertoires in COVID-19. Sequenced by immunoSEQ multiplex PCR; TCRdb stores in-frame clones only, minus some. This sample has tens of thousands of clones, with 60% to 80% found just once. Sequenced: peripheral blood. The receptors were sampled from a woman in her sixties or seventies with acute or convalescent COVID-19. The CDR3 runs from the conserved cysteine through the conserved F or W. The D gene is left open where the match is weak. Size is omitted from some rows. Given values are once, few, many or a class for expanded clones.

CDR3aa,CDR3nt,abundance,j_gene,d_gene,v_gene
CASSWGTGPNTEAFF,TGTGCCAGTAGTTGGGGTACAGGACCGAACACTGAAGCTTTCTTT,NA,TRBJ1-1,NA,TRBV19
CAISSYHREGIYSNQPQHF,TGTGCCATCAGCTCATACCACAGGGAGGGGATTTATAGCAATCAGCCCCAGCATTTT,NA,TRBJ1-5,NA,TRBV10-3
CASSPDGLGNTIYF,TGTGCCAGCAGCCCGGACGGACTTGGAAACACCATATATTTT,NA,TRBJ1-3,NA,TRBV3-1/TRBV3-2
CAWDLARAHRYF,TGTGCCTGGGATTTAGCCAGGGCCCATCGGTACTTC,NA,TRBJ2-7,NA,TRBV30
CTSSHGGSGNTIYF,TGCACCAGCAGCCACGGGGGATCTGGAAACACCATATATTTT,NA,TRBJ1-3,NA,TRBV1
CASRQGANSPLHF,TGTGCCAGCAGACAGGGGGCGAATTCACCCCTCCACTTT,few,TRBJ1-6,TRBD1,TRBV12-3/TRBV12-4
CASSLVGRGGTDTQYF,TGTGCCAGCAGCTTGGTCGGCAGGGGTGGCACAGATACGCAGTATTTT,NA,TRBJ2-3,NA,TRBV5-5
CASSLGPLQGWPQHF,TGCGCCAGCAGCCTTGGACCGCTACAGGGATGGCCCCAGCATTTT,NA,TRBJ1-5,NA,TRBV5-1
CASSVGTGDGQYF,TGTGCCAGCAGCGTTGGGACAGGGGACGGGCAGTACTTC,NA,TRBJ2-7,TRBD1,TRBV9
CASSPRESRQTQYF,TGTGCCAGCAGCCCCCGAGAGAGCAGGCAGACCCAGTACTTC,NA,TRBJ2-5,NA,TRBV7-2
CASSLFGQGNQETQYF,TGTGCCAGCAGCCTATTCGGACAGGGGAACCAAGAGACCCAGTACTTC,NA,TRBJ2-5,TRBD1,TRBV28
CASSPGVSNTEAFF,TGTGCCAGCAGCCCCGGAGTTTCGAACACTGAAGCTTTCTTT,once,TRBJ1-1,NA,TRBV6-5
CASSQEAGYGELFF,TGTGCCAGCAGCCAAGAGGCCGGGTACGGGGAGCTGTTTTTT,NA,TRBJ2-2,NA,TRBV14
CASSYLTTNTEAFF,TGTGCCAGCAGTTACCTTACAACGAACACTGAAGCTTTCTTT,once,TRBJ1-1,NA,TRBV6-5
CASSIRGSNTEAFF,TGTGCCAGTAGTATAAGGGGGTCGAACACTGAAGCTTTCTTT,NA,TRBJ1-1,NA,TRBV19
CASTSGRGNIQYF,TGTGCCAGTACTAGCGGGAGAGGGAACATTCAGTACTTC,NA,TRBJ2-4,TRBD2,TRBV19
CASRSGLAETQYF,TGCGCCAGCAGATCGGGACTAGCGGAGACCCAGTACTTC,once,TRBJ2-5,TRBD2,TRBV5-1
CASSSTGTGNYGYTF,TGTGCCAGCAGTTCCACCGGGACAGGGAACTATGGCTACACCTTC,NA,TRBJ1-2,TRBD1,TRBV5-8
CASSYSGAGGTEAFF,TGTGCCAGCAGTTACTCGGGAGCAGGCGGCACTGAAGCTTTCTTT,NA,TRBJ1-1,NA,TRBV6-5
CASSSQGAQNEKLFF,TGTGCCAGCAGTTCTCAGGGGGCCCAGAATGAAAAACTGTTTTTT,NA,TRBJ1-4,TRBD1,TRBV28
CSVTGTGGEKLFF,TGCAGCGTAACCGGGACAGGGGGTGAAAAACTGTTTTTT,NA,TRBJ1-4,TRBD1,TRBV29-1
CASSQDGTGIYEQYF,TGTGCCAGCAGCCAAGACGGGACAGGGATCTACGAGCAGTACTTC,once,TRBJ2-7,TRBD1,TRBV3-1/TRBV3-2
CASSLKAGGTGELFF,TGTGCCAGCAGTTTAAAAGCAGGGGGAACCGGGGAGCTGTTTTTT,NA,TRBJ2-2,TRBD1,TRBV27
CASSVVLAGATYEQYF,TGCGCCAGCAGCGTAGTTCTAGCGGGGGCCACGTACGAGCAGTACTTC,NA,TRBJ2-7,TRBD2,TRBV5-1
CASAVWTASGNTIYF,TGTGCCAGTGCCGTTTGGACAGCTAGTGGAAACACCATATATTTT,NA,TRBJ1-3,NA,TRBV19
CASSALPTGYNSPLHF,TGTGCCAGCAGCGCCCTCCCTACAGGCTATAATTCACCCCTCCACTTT,NA,TRBJ1-6,NA,TRBV9
CASSYSLSGGAYNEQFF,TGTGCCAGCAGTTACTCCTTAAGCGGGGGGGCCTACAATGAGCAGTTCTTC,NA,TRBJ2-1,TRBD2,TRBV6-2/TRBV6-3
CASSGQGAGSPLHF,TGTGCCAGCAGCGGTCAGGGGGCGGGGTCACCCCTCCACTTT,NA,TRBJ1-6,TRBD1,TRBV11-2
CASSLGGLWDVSNQPQHF,TGTGCCAGCAGTTTGGGGGGGCTGTGGGACGTAAGCAATCAGCCCCAGCATTTT,NA,TRBJ1-5,NA,TRBV27
CASSLGGNSDTQYF,TGCGCCAGCAGCTTGGGCGGGAATTCGGATACGCAGTATTTT,once,TRBJ2-3,NA,TRBV5-1
CSARDRGELFF,TGCAGTGCTAGAGATCGTGGGGAGCTGTTTTTT,NA,TRBJ2-2,NA,TRBV20-1
CASNNRGQSYGYTF,TGTGCCAGCAACAACAGGGGGCAAAGCTATGGCTACACCTTC,NA,TRBJ1-2,TRBD1,TRBV28
CASSDSDLSETGVLYSNQPQHF,TGCGCCAGCAGTGATTCAGATTTGAGCGAGACAGGCGTCCTCTATAGCAATCAGCCCCAGCATTTT,NA,TRBJ1-5,NA,TRBV10-1
CAISGGGSGTEAFF,TGTGCCATCAGCGGCGGGGGGTCGGGCACTGAAGCTTTCTTT,NA,TRBJ1-1,NA,TRBV10-3
CASSGATGGSGNTIYF,TGCGCCAGCAGCGGAGCTACAGGGGGCTCTGGAAACACCATATATTTT,many,TRBJ1-3,TRBD1,TRBV5-1
CASSHRQGRPRSTDTQYF,TGTGCCAGCAGCCATAGACAGGGAAGGCCCCGGTCCACAGATACGCAGTATTTT,NA,TRBJ2-3,TRBD1,TRBV3-1/TRBV3-2
CAWSVSENQPQHF,TGTGCCTGGAGTGTATCCGAGAATCAGCCCCAGCATTTT,many,TRBJ1-5,NA,TRBV30
CATAGTGTEKLFF,TGTGCCACAGCCGGGACAGGGACTGAAAAACTGTTTTTT,NA,TRBJ1-4,TRBD1,TRBV24-1
CAISGTGGSGNTIYF,TGTGCCATCTCCGGGACAGGGGGCTCTGGAAACACCATATATTTT,NA,TRBJ1-3,TRBD1,TRBV10-3
CAWSGQGNQPQHF,TGTGCCTGGAGTGGACAGGGCAATCAGCCCCAGCATTTT,few,TRBJ1-5,NA,TRBV30
CAWSPNQAGRGNTIYF,TGTGCCTGGAGTCCTAACCAGGCAGGGAGGGGAAACACCATATATTTT,NA,TRBJ1-3,NA,TRBV30
CASSPLVYSKNTEAFF,TGTGCCAGCAGTCCACTGGTGTACAGTAAGAACACTGAAGCTTTCTTT,NA,TRBJ1-1,NA,TRBV5-6
CASSLGTSGSNEQFF,TGTGCTAGCAGCTTAGGGACTAGCGGGAGCAATGAGCAGTTCTTC,NA,TRBJ2-1,TRBD2,TRBV7-7
CASRTGPQNTEAFF,TGTGCCAGCAGAACAGGGCCCCAGAACACTGAAGCTTTCTTT,NA,TRBJ1-1,NA,TRBV6-4
CASSQGTGRTSYNEQFF,TGTGCCAGCAGCCAGGGGACAGGGAGGACATCGTACAATGAGCAGTTCTTC,NA,TRBJ2-1,TRBD1,TRBV3-1/TRBV3-2
CASSTPGTGWDGYTF,TGTGCCAGCAGCACCCCTGGGACAGGGTGGGATGGCTACACCTTC,NA,TRBJ1-2,TRBD1,TRBV3-1/TRBV3-2
CASSTTRDATNEKLFF,TGTGCCAGTAGCACTACCCGGGATGCAACTAATGAAAAACTGTTTTTT,NA,TRBJ1-4,NA,TRBV19
CASSLRVENEQFF,TGTGCCAGCAGTTTACGAGTAGAGAATGAGCAGTTCTTC,NA,TRBJ2-1,NA,TRBV12-3/TRBV12-4
CASSVERGGTEQYF,TGTGCCAGCAGCGTAGAGCGGGGGGGCACCGAGCAGTACTTC,NA,TRBJ2-7,TRBD2,TRBV9
CASSFGPSRSSPLHF,TGTGCCAGCAGCTTCGGCCCCAGTCGGAGTTCACCCCTCCACTTT,NA,TRBJ1-6,NA,TRBV11-2
CASSLGGLVSYEQYF,TGTGCCAGCAGCTTAGGGGGACTGGTCTCCTACGAGCAGTACTTC,NA,TRBJ2-7,NA,TRBV7-2